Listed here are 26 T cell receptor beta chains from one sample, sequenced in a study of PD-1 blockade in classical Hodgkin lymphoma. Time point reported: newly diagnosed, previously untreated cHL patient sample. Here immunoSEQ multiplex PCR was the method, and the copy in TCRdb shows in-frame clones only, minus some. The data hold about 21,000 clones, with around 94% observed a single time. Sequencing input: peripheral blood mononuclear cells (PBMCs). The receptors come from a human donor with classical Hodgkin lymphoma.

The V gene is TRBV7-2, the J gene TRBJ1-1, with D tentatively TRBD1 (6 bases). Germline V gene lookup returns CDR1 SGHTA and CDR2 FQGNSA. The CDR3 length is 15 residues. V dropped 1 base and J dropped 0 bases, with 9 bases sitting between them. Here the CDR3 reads CASSLGGGLNTEAFF. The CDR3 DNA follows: TGTGCCAGCAGCTTAGGGGGGGGCTTGAACACTGAAGCTTTCTTT.

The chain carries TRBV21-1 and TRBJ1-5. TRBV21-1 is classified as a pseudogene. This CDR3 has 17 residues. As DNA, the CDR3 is TGTGCCAGCAGCAAAGAGGTGGGGGGCAGAAGCAATCAGCCCCAGCATTTT. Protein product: CASSKEVGGRSNQPQHF.

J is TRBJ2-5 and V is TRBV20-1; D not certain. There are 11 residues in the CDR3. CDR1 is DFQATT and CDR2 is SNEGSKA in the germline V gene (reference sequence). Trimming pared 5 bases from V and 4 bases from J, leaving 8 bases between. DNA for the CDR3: TGCAGTGCTTGGCCCCCAGAGACCCAGTACTTC. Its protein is CSAWPPETQYF.

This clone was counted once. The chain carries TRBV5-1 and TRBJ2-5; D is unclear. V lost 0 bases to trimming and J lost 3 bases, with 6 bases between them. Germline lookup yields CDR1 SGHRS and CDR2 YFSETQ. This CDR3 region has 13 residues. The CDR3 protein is CASSLEAEETQYF. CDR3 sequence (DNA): TGCGCCAGCAGCTTGGAAGCAGAAGAGACCCAGTACTTC.

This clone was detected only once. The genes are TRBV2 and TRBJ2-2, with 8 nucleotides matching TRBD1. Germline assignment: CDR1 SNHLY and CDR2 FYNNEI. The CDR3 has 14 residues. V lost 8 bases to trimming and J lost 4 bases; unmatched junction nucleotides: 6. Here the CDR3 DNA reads TGTGCCAGCGGTGTCGGGACAGGCACCGGGGAGCTGTTTTTT. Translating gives CASGVGTGTGELFF.

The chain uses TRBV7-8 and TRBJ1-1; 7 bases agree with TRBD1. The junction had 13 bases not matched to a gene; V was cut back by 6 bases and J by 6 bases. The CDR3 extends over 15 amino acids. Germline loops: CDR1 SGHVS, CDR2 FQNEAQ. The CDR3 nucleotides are TGTGCCAGCAGTTATACAGGGGATGGGCGCGCTGAAGCTTTCTTT. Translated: CASSYTGDGRAEAFF.

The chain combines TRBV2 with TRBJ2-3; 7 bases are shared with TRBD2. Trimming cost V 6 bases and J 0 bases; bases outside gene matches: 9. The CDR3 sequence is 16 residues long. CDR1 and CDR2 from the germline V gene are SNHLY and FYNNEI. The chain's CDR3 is CASSPSTGGSTDTQYF. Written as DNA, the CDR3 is TGTGCCAGCAGCCCTTCGACGGGGGGTAGCACAGATACGCAGTATTTT.

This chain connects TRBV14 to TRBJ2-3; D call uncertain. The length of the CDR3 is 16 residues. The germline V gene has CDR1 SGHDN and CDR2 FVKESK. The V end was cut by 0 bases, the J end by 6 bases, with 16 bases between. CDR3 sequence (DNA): TGTGCCAGCAGCCAAGATCTTGTCAGTTATACGGATACGCAGTATTTT. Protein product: CASSQDLVSYTDTQYF.

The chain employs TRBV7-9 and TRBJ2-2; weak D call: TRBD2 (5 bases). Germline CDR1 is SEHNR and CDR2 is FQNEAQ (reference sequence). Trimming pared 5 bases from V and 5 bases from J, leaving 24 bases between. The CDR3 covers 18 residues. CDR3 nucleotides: TGTGCCAGCAGCGATGTCGGCGGGCTCGGTTTTGGGACCGGGGAGCTGTTTTTT. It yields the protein CASSDVGGLGFGTGELFF.

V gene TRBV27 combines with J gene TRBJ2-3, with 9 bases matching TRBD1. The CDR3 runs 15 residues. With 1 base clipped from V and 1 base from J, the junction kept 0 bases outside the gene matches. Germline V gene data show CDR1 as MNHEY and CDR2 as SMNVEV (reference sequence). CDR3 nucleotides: TGTGCCAGCAGTTTATGGACAGGGGGCACAGATACGCAGTATTTT. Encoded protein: CASSLWTGGTDTQYF.

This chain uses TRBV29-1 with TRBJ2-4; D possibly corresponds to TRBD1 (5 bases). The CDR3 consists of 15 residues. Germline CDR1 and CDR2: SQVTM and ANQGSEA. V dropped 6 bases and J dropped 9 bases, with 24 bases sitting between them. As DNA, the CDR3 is TGCAGCGTCCAGACCGCCCGACAGCCCACGACCATTCAGTACTTC. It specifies CSVQTARQPTTIQYF.

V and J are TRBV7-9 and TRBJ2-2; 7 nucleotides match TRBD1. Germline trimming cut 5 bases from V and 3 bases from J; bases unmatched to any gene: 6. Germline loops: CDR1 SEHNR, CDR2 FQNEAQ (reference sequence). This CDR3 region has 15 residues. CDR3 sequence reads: CASSTTGWDTGELFF. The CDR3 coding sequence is TGTGCCAGCAGCACGACAGGGTGGGACACCGGGGAGCTGTTTTTT.

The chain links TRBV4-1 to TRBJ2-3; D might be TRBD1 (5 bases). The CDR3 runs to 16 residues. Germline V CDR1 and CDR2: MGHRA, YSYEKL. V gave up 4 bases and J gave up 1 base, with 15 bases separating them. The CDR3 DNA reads TGCGCCAGCAGCCCTCAGGGTAATAGGGGCACAGATACGCAGTATTTT. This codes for CASSPQGNRGTDTQYF.

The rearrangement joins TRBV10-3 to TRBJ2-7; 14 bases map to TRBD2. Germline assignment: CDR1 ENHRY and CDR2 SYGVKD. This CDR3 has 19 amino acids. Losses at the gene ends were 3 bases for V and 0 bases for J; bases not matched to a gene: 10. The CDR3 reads CAISESRLAGGRSSYEQYF. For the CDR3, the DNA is TGTGCCATCAGTGAATCGAGACTAGCGGGGGGGCGGAGCTCCTACGAGCAGTACTTC.

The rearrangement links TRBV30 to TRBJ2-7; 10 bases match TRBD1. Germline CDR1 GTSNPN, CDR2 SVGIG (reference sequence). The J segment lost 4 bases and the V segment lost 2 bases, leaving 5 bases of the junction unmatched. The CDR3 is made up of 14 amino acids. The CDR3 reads CAWSFDRGQYEQYF. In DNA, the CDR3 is TGTGCCTGGAGTTTTGACAGGGGGCAATACGAGCAGTACTTC.

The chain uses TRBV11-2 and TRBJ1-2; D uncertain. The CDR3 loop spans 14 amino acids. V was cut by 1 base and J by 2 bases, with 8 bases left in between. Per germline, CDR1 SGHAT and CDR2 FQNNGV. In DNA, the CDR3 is TGTGCCAGCAGCTTAGCTAACACAAACTATGGCTACACCTTC. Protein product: CASSLANTNYGYTF.

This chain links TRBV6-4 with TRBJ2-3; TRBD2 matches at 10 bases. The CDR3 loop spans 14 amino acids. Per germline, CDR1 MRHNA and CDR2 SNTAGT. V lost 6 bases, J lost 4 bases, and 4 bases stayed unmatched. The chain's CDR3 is CASRSGGGADTQYF. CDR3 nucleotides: TGTGCCAGCAGGAGCGGGGGGGGCGCAGATACGCAGTATTTT.

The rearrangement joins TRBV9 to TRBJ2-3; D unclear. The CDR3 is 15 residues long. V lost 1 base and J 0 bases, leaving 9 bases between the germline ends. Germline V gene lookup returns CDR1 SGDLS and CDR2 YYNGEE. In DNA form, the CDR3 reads TGTGCCAGCAGCGTAAGAGGAGATAGCACAGATACGCAGTATTTT. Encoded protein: CASSVRGDSTDTQYF.

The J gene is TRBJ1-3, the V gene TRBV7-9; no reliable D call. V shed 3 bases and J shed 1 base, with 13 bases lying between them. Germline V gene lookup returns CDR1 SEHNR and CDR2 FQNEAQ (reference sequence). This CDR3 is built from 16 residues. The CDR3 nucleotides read TGTGCCAGCAGCTTCGGCATGCAGGCGTCTGGAAACACCATATATTTT. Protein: CASSFGMQASGNTIYF.

The CDR3: CASASGSTYEQYF. CDR3 nucleotide sequence: TGTGCCAGCGCCAGCGGGTCAACCTACGAGCAGTACTTC. The rearrangement uses TRBV11-2 and TRBJ2-7; a weak D match, TRBD2 (6 bases). The CDR3 is 13 amino acids. V was clipped by 8 bases and J by 2 bases, with 13 bases between them. Germline CDR1 SGHAT, CDR2 FQNNGV. The full variable domain, its missing parts supplied by reference TRBV11-2 and TRBJ2-7, is EAGVAQSPRYKIIEKRQSVAFWCNPISGHATLYWYQQILGQGPKLLIQFQNNGVVDDSQLPKDRFSAERLKGVDSTLKIQPAKLEDSAVYLCASASGSTYEQYFGPGTRLTVT.

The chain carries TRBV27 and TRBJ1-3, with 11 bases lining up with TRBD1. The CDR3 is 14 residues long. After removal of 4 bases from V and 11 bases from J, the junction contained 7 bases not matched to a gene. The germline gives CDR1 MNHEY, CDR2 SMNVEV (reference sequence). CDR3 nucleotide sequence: TGTGCCAGCAGTTCGCCGGGACAGGGGGGGTCCATATATTTT. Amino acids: CASSSPGQGGSIYF.

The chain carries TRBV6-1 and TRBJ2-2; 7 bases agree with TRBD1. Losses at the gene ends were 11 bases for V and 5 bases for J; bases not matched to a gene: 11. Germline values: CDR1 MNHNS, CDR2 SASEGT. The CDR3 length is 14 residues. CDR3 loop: CASAATGVTGELFF. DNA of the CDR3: TGTGCCTCAGCAGCAACAGGGGTTACCGGGGAGCTGTTTTTT.

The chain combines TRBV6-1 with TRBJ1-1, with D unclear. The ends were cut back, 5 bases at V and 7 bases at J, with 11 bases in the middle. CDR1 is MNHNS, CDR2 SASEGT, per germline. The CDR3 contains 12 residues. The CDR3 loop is CASSSGALEAFF. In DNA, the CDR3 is TGTGCCAGCAGTTCAGGCGCCCTTGAAGCTTTCTTT.

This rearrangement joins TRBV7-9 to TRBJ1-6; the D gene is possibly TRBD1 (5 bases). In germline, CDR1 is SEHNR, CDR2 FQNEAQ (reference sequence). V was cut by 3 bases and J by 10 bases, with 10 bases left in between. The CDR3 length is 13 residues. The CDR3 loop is CASSFATDSPLHF. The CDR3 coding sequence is TGTGCCAGCAGCTTCGCGACAGACTCACCCCTCCACTTT. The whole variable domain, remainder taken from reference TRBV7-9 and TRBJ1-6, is DTGVSQNPRHKITKRGQNVTFRCDPISEHNRLYWYRQTLGQGPEFLTYFQNEAQLEKSRLLSDRFSAERPKGSFSTLEIQRTEQGDSAMYLCASSFATDSPLHFGNGTRLTVT.

Here the CDR3 DNA reads TGTGCCAGCTCACCAATCGAGGGACGAGGGTATTTT. Translation gives CASSPIEGRGYF. This sequence joins TRBV18 and TRBJ2-3; either TRBD1 or TRBD2 may fit D (5 bases each). CDR3 length equals 12 residues. Germline CDR1 reads KGHSH; CDR2 reads LQKENI. V was trimmed by 2 bases and J by 14 bases, leaving 14 bases between them. Based on the CDR3 plus reference TRBV18 and TRBJ2-3, the full variable domain is NAGVMQNPRHLVRRRGQEARLRCSPMKGHSHVYWYRQLPEEGLKFMVYLQKENIIDESGMPKERFSAEFPKEGPSILRIQQVVRGDSAAYFCASSPIEGRGYFGPGTRLTVL.

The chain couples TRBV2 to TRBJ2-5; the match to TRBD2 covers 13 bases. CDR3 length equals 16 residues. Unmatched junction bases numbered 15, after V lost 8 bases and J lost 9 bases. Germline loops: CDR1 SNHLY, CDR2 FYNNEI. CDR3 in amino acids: CASGKRTSGGAGAQYF. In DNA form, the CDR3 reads TGTGCCAGCGGGAAGAGAACTAGCGGGGGGGCCGGGGCCCAGTACTTC. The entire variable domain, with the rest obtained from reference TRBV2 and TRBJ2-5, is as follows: EPEVTQTPSHQVTQMGQEVILRCVPISNHLYFYWYRQILGQKVEFLVSFYNNEISEKSEIFDDQFSVERPDGSNFTLKIRSTKLEDSAMYFCASGKRTSGGAGAQYFGPGTRLLVL.